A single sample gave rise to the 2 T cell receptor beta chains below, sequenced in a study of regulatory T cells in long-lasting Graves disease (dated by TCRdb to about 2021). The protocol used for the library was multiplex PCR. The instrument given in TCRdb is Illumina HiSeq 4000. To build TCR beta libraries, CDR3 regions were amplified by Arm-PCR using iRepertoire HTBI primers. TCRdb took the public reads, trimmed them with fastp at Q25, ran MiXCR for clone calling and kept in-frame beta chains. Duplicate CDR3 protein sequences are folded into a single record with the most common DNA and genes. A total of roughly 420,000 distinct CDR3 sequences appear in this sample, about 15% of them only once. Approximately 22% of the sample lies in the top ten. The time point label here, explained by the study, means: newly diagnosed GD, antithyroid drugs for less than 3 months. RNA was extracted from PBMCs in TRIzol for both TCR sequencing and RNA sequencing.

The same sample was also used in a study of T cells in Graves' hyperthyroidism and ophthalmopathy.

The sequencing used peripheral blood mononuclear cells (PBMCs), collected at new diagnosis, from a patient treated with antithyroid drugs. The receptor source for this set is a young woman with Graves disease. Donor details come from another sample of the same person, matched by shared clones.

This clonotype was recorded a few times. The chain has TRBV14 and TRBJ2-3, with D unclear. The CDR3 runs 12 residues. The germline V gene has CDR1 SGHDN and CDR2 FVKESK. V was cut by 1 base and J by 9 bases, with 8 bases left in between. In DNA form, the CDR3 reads TGTGCCAGCAGCCAAGTTTCCAGAACGCAGTATTTT. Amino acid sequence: CASSQVSRTQYF.

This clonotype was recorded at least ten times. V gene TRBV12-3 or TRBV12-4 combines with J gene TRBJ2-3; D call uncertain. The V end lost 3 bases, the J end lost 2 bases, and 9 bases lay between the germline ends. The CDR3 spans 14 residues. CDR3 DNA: TGTGCCAGCAGTTTTGTGGCTCACACAGATACGCAGTATTTT. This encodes CASSFVAHTDTQYF.